Listed below are T cell receptor beta chains from one sample, sequenced in a study of T cell changes during pregnancy in multiple sclerosis. The data were produced by immunoSEQ multiplex PCR, yet TCRdb's version contains in-frame clones alone and is incomplete. The profile shows roughly 100,000 clones, around 90% of them singletons. The sequencing here drew on peripheral blood, taken before pregnancy. Source of these receptors: a female donor with multiple sclerosis, enrolled in a pregnancy study. Each CDR3 is given with its conserved first and last residue. The D gene is left open where the match is weak.

D	V	J	CDR3
-	TRBV19	TRBJ1-1	CASSITGGSNTEAFF
TRBD1	TRBV4-2	TRBJ2-3	CASSQGTGEDTQYF
-	TRBV27	TRBJ1-2	CASGQGGFGGYTF
TRBD2	TRBV30	TRBJ2-3	CAWRGLAGEDTQYF
-	TRBV15	TRBJ2-2	CATSRSRNTGELFF
-	TRBV10-3	TRBJ1-2	CAISDPGFNYGYTF
-	TRBV6-1	TRBJ1-2	CASKESGVYGYTF
TRBD2	TRBV28	TRBJ2-3	CASSPSGGAADTQYF
-	TRBV21-1	TRBJ2-5	CASSKDGRGGQETQYF
TRBD2	TRBV5-6	TRBJ2-1	CASSTGTRSDNEQFF
TRBD1	TRBV27	TRBJ1-1	CASSPIPGTGNTEAFF
TRBD1	TRBV28	TRBJ2-4	CASSYDRGDIQYF
-	TRBV28	TRBJ1-5	CASSTGVGNQPQHF
-	TRBV18	TRBJ2-5	CASSPRYQETQYF